Following are 9 T cell receptor beta chains from one sample sequenced in a study of STAT3 mutations in large granular lymphocyte leukemia. Findings and caveats of the study: At least one immunodominant TCR beta clonotype appeared in every T-cell large granular lymphocyte leukemia patient.

No cognate antigen is known for these TCRs. Sequenced by immunoSEQ multiplex PCR; TCRdb stores in-frame clones only, minus some. The sample includes approximately 10,000 clones, nearly 90% of them seen just once. Sequencing input: peripheral blood mononuclear cells. These receptors were collected from a man aged 60 to 75 with T-cell large granular lymphocyte leukemia. Some clones in this sample may be carry-over from other donors' samples.

The chain carries TRBV29-1 and TRBJ2-7, with 7 positions matching TRBD1. The germline V gene has CDR1 SQVTM and CDR2 ANQGSEA. The trim removed 1 base at V and 2 bases at J, leaving 5 bases unmatched. The CDR3 has 14 residues. The CDR3 coding sequence is TGCAGCGTTGAAGGGTATCAGGGGGCCTACGAGCAGTACTTC. Translation gives CSVEGYQGAYEQYF.

This clone turned up a few times. The chain joins TRBV25-1 to TRBJ1-1, with D tentatively TRBD1 (6 bases). There are 14 residues in the CDR3. Trimming left V 6 bases short and J 4 bases short, with 15 bases between. Looked up from germline, CDR1 is MGHDK and CDR2 is SYGVNS. CDR3 in amino acids: CASSPQGRGTEAFF. The CDR3 coding sequence is TGTGCCAGCAGCCCACAGGGCCGGGGCACTGAAGCTTTCTTT.

The rearrangement uses TRBV20-1 and TRBJ2-1; D might be TRBD1 or TRBD2, each matching 5 bases. The V gene's germline CDR1 is DFQATT and CDR2 SNEGSKA (reference sequence). Trimming took off 6 bases at V and 10 bases at J, with 10 bases between the two ends. The CDR3 runs to 10 residues. Here the CDR3 reads CSATEGEQFF. As DNA, the CDR3 is TGCAGTGCGACTGAGGGGGAGCAGTTCTTC.

The V call is TRBV28, the J call TRBJ1-1, with 7 nucleotides matching TRBD1. The CDR3 covers 15 residues. Losses at the gene ends were 5 bases for V and 0 bases for J; bases not matched to a gene: 6. Per the germline V gene, CDR1 is MDHEN and CDR2 is SYDVKM. CDR3 DNA sequence: TGTGCCAGCAGTCCGCCGACAGGGTTGAACACTGAAGCTTTCTTT. Amino acids: CASSPPTGLNTEAFF.

This chain uses TRBV7-3 with TRBJ2-2; TRBD1 is a possible D gene (8 bases). With 4 bases removed from V and 5 bases from J, the gap between germline ends came to 14 bases. The CDR3 spans 15 residues. CDR1 and CDR2 (germline): SGHTA, FQGTGA. The CDR3 protein is CASSSQGGGTGELFF. CDR3 sequence (DNA): TGTGCCAGCAGCTCACAGGGGGGAGGGACCGGGGAGCTGTTTTTT.

The chain recombines TRBV19 with TRBJ1-2, with 8 bases aligning to TRBD1. This CDR3 comprises 14 residues. V shed 7 bases and J 2 bases; nucleotides not matched to a gene: 6. CDR1 is LNHDA and CDR2 is SQIVND in the germline V gene (reference sequence). In DNA, the CDR3 is TGTGCCAGTAAGGAGGGGACAGGCAACTATGGCTACACCTTC. Protein: CASKEGTGNYGYTF.

CDR3 amino acids: CASRAGTGATNEKLFF. Here the CDR3 DNA reads TGTGCCAGCAGAGCTGGGACAGGGGCAACTAATGAAAAACTGTTTTTT. The J gene is TRBJ1-4, the V gene TRBV7-6; 10 bases fit TRBD1. Germline values: CDR1 SGHVS, CDR2 FNYEAQ. Trimming took 6 bases from V and 0 from J; bases not matched to a gene: 4. The length of the CDR3 is 16 residues.

The rearrangement links TRBV9 to TRBJ2-3; TRBD2 aligns across 7 bases. This CDR3 comprises 16 residues. In germline, CDR1 is SGDLS, CDR2 YYNGEE. J gave up 2 bases and V 6 bases, and 12 bases lay outside the gene matches. The CDR3 DNA reads as TGTGCCAGCACGCCTGGCGGGAGAGCCTCCACAGATACGCAGTATTTT. Residues: CASTPGGRASTDTQYF.

This clone was seen only a few times. The chain employs TRBV12-5 and TRBJ2-1; unclear D gene. Germline lookup yields CDR1 LGHNT and CDR2 FRNRAP. Trimming took 3 bases from V and 9 from J, leaving 6 bases between them. CDR3 length: 11 amino acids. In DNA, the CDR3 is TGTGCTAGTGGTTTAGCGTCTGAGCAGTTCTTC. This gives the protein CASGLASEQFF.